The TCR beta chain described here comes from a study of OX40 agonist ivuxolimab in advanced cancers. Whole-study context: Dose-escalation patients' cancers were hepatocellular carcinoma, melanoma, renal cell or head and neck cancer. Study findings and constraints: On average, CD8+ T cells had more expanded clones than CD4+.

As for this clone: No antigen is known for it.

Generated by immunoSEQ multiplex PCR, the TCRdb table keeps only in-frame clones and is missing some. Of fewer than 100,000 clones in the sample, 65% to 85% were seen once. CDR3 size: 11 residues. The V end was cut by 3 bases, the J end by 7 bases, with 7 bases between. Germline CDR1 is SNHLY and CDR2 is FYNNEI. This TCR was recovered from an adult with an advanced solid tumor such as melanoma, head and neck, liver or kidney cancer. The chain uses TRBV2 and TRBJ2-7; unclear D gene. The sample here was CD4+ or CD8+ T cells sorted from blood, taken in a trial of the OX40 agonist ivuxolimab. The CDR3 region has the DNA TGTGCCAGCAGTGAGTGGGCAGAGCAGTACTTC. It is translated as CASSEWAEQYF.